This TCR beta chain came from a study of blood T cell repertoires in COVID-19. The data were produced by immunoSEQ multiplex PCR, yet TCRdb's version contains in-frame clones alone and is incomplete. The sample records 150,000 to 180,000 clones, roughly 80% being singletons. Per the germline V gene, CDR1 is ENHRY and CDR2 is SYGVKD. There are 13 residues in the CDR3. Unmatched junction bases numbered 3, after V lost 6 bases and J lost 6 bases. The specimen was peripheral blood. The chain links TRBV10-3 to TRBJ2-1; 9 nucleotides agree with TRBD1. This TCR was recovered from a man aged 60-69 years with acute or convalescent COVID-19. The CDR3 DNA follows: TGTGCCATCAGGGACAGGGGCAGCAATGAGCAGTTCTTC. Translated: CAIRDRGSNEQFF.